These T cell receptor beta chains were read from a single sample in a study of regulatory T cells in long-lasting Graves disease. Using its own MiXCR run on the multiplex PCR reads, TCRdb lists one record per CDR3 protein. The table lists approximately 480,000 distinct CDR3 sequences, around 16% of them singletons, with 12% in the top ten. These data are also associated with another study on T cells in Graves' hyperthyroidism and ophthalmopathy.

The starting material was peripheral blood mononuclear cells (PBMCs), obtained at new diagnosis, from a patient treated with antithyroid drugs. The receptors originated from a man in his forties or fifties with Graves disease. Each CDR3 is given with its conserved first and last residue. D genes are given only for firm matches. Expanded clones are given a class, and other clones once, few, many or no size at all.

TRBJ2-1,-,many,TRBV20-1,CSARDSREAGDEQFF,TGCAGTGCTAGAGATTCTAGGGAAGCCGGGGATGAGCAGTTCTTC
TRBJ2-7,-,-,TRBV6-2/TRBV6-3,CASSYSLQGRDAYEQYF,TGTGCCAGCAGTTACTCGTTGCAGGGCCGGGACGCCTACGAGCAGTACTTC
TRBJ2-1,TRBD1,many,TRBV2,CASTGQGKHEQFF,TGTGCCAGCACCGGACAGGGAAAGCATGAGCAGTTTTTC
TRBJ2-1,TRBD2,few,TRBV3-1,CASSGGLERNEQFF,TGTGCCAGCAGCGGCGGACTAGAAAGGAATGAGCAGTTCTTC
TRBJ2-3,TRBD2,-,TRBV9,CASSVDPPGGITDTQYF,TGTGCCAGCAGCGTAGATCCTCCGGGAGGAATCACAGATACGCAGTATTTT
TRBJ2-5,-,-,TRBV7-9,CASSPSLPAGQETQYF,TGTGCCAGCAGCCCCTCCCTCCCGGCGGGTCAAGAGACCCAGTACTTC
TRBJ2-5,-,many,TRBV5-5,CASSLGWGETQYF,TGTGCCAGCAGCTTGGGCTGGGGAGAGACCCAGTACTTC
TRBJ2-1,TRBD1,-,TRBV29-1,CSVETGQKDEQFF,TGCAGCGTTGAGACAGGGCAAAAGGATGAGCAGTTCTTC
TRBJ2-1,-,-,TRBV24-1,CATSVPAGSYNEQFF,TGTGCCACCAGTGTACCAGCCGGCTCCTACAATGAGCAGTTCTTC
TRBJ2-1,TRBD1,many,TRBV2,CASSAGQGASEQFF,TGTGCCAGCAGTGCCGGGCAGGGGGCCAGTGAGCAGTTCTTC
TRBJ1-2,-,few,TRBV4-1,CASSQDSRPRGYTF,TGCGCCAGCAGCCAAGATTCCAGGCCGCGAGGCTACACCTTC
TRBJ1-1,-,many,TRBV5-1,CASSLEAGFAEAFF,TGCGCCAGCAGCTTGGAGGCGGGTTTCGCTGAAGCTTTCTTT
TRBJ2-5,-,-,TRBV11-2,CASRGVGYNEQYF,TGTGCCAGCAGAGGGGTCGGTTACAATGAGCAGTACTTC
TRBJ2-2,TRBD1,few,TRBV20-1,CSAYAPPTGTNTGELFF,TGCAGTGCTTACGCCCCTCCGACAGGGACGAACACCGGGGAGCTGTTTTTT
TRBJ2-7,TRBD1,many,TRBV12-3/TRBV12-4,CASSSPDRGSYEQYF,TGTGCCAGCAGTTCTCCGGACAGGGGATCCTACGAGCAGTACTTC
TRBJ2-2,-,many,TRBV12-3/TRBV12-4,CASSWGRRGTGELFF,TGTGCCAGCAGTTGGGGGAGGAGGGGAACCGGGGAGCTGTTTTTT
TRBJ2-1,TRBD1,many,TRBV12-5,CASGLLPGTGVQRERYNEQFF,TGTGCTAGTGGTTTGCTCCCCGGGACAGGGGTTCAGCGGGAGCGCTACAATGAGCAGTTCTTC
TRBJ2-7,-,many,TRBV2,CASRVSFGGPPYEQYF,TGTGCCAGCAGGGTCTCCTTCGGCGGCCCGCCCTACGAGCAGTACTTC
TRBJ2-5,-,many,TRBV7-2,CASSRRRRTYQETQYF,TGTGCCAGCAGCAGAAGGCGCAGGACTTACCAAGAGACCCAGTACTTC
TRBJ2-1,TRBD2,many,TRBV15,CATSRGTSGGNEQFF,TGTGCCACCAGCAGAGGGACATCGGGGGGCAATGAGCAGTTCTTC
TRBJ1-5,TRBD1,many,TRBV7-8,CASSLGTGDQPQHF,TGTGCCAGCAGCTTAGGGACAGGGGATCAGCCCCAGCATTTT
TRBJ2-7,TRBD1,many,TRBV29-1,CSAGTGESEQYF,TGCAGCGCCGGGACAGGGGAATCCGAGCAGTACTTC
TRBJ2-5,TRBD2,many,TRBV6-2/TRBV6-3,CASRLAGPGETQYF,TGTGCCAGCAGACTAGCGGGACCCGGGGAGACCCAGTACTTC
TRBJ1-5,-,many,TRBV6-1,CASRENSNQPQHF,TGTGCCAGCAGGGAAAATAGCAATCAGCCCCAGCATTTT
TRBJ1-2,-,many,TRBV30,CAWTAQGSGYTF,TGTGCCTGGACGGCCCAAGGTTCCGGCTACACCTTC
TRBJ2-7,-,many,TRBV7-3,CASSLGRNSYEQYF,TGTGCCAGCAGCTTAGGACGGAACTCCTACGAGCAGTACTTC
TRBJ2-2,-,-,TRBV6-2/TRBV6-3,CASSMSPGNGELFF,TGTGCCAGCAGTATGTCCCCGGGTAACGGGGAGCTGTTTTTT
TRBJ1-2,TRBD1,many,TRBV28,CASSFGDRVANYGYTF,TGTGCCAGCAGTTTTGGAGACAGGGTGGCTAACTATGGCTACACCTTC
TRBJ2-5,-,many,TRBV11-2,CASSFDGGGSGETQYF,TGTGCCAGCAGCTTCGACGGTGGAGGGAGCGGTGAGACCCAGTACTTC
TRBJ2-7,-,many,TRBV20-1,CSAMGPQGLIDEQYF,TGCAGTGCTATGGGGCCCCAGGGGTTAATCGACGAGCAGTACTTC
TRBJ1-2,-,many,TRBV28,CASSFRRQYSGYTF,TGTGCCAGCAGTTTCCGACGACAGTATTCTGGCTACACCTTC
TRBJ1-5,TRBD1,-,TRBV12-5,CASGFLPDRGQEQPQHF,TGTGCTAGTGGTTTTCTCCCGGACAGGGGGCAGGAACAGCCCCAGCATTTT
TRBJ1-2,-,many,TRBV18,CASSPQDNYGYTF,TGTGCCAGCTCACCACAGGATAACTATGGCTACACCTTC
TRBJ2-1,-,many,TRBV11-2,CASSLDFGDNEQFF,TGTGCCAGCAGCTTAGACTTTGGGGACAATGAGCAGTTCTTC
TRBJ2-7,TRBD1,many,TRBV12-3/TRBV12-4,CASSVTGIVHEQYF,TGTGCCAGCAGCGTGACAGGGATTGTACACGAGCAGTACTTC
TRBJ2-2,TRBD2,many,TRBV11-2,CASSLVGSGILTGELFF,TGTGCCAGCAGCTTAGTTGGTAGCGGGATCCTCACCGGGGAGCTGTTTTTT
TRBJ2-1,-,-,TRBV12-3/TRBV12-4,CASSFYRGINEQFF,TGTGCCAGCAGTTTTTATCGGGGTATTAATGAGCAGTTCTTC
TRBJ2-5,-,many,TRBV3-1,CASSQSGTSQETQYF,TGTGCCAGCAGCCAGTCCGGGACAAGTCAAGAGACCCAGTACTTC
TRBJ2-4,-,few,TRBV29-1,CSVEDSLIAKNIQYF,TGCAGCGTTGAGGACAGCCTAATAGCCAAAAACATTCAGTACTTC
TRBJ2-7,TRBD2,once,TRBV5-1,CASNPAGLAGNEQYF,TGCGCCAGCAACCCAGCGGGACTAGCGGGAAACGAGCAGTACTTC
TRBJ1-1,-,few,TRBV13,CASSPRVTEAFF,TGTGCCAGCAGCCCGCGGGTCACTGAAGCTTTCTTT